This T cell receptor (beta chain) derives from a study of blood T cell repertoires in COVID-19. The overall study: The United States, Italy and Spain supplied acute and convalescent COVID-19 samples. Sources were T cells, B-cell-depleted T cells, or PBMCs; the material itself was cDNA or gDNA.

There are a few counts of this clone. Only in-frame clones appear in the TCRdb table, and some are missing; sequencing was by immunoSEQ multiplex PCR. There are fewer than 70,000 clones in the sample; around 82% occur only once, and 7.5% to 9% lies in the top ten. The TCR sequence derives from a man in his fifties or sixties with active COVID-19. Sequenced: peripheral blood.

The CDR3 sequence is CASSLGGYSYEQYF. CDR3 in DNA: TGTGCCAGCAGCTTGGGCGGGTACTCCTACGAGCAGTACTTC. The chain recombines TRBV5-4 with TRBJ2-7; D might be TRBD2 (5 bases). The CDR3 extends over 14 amino acids. Germline V lookup: CDR1 SGHNT, CDR2 YYREEE (reference sequence). V was cut by 0 bases and J by 0 bases, with 7 bases left in between.